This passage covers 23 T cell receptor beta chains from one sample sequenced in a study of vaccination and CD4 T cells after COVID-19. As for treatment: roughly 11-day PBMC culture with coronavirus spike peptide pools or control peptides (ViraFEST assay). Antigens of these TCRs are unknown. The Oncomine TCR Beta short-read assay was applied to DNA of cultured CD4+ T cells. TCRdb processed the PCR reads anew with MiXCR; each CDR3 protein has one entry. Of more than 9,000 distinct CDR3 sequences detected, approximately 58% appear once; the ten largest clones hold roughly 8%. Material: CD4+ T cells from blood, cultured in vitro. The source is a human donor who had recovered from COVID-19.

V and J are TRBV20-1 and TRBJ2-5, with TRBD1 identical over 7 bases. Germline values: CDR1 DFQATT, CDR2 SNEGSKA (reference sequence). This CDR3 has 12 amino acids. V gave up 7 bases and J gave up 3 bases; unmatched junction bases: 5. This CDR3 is CSVTRGKETQYF. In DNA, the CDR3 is TGCAGTGTAACCAGGGGGAAAGAGACCCAGTACTTC.

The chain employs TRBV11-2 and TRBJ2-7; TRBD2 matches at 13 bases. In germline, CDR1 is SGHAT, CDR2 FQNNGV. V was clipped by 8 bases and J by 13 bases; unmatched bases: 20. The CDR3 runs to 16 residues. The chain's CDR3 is CASSVGSRWTSGSFYF. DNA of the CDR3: TGTGCCAGCTCCGTGGGGAGTCGTTGGACTAGCGGGAGTTTTTACTTC.

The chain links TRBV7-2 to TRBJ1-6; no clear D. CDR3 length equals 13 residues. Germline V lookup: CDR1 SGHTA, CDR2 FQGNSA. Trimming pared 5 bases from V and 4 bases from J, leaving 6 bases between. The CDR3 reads CASSPGYNSPLHF. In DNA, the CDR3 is TGTGCCAGCAGCCCGGGATATAATTCACCCCTCCACTTT.

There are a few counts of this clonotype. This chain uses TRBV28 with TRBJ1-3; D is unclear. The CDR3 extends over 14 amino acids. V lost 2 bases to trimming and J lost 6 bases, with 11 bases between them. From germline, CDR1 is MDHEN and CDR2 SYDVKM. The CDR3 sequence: CASSLGGSLNTIYF. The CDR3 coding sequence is TGTGCCAGCAGTTTAGGAGGGTCCTTAAACACCATATATTTT.

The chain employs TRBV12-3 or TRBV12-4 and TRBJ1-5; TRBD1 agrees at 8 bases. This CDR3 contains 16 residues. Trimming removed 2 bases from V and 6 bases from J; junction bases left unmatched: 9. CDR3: CASSLRFSGGFQPQHF. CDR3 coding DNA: TGTGCCAGCAGTTTAAGGTTTTCAGGGGGCTTTCAGCCCCAGCATTTT.

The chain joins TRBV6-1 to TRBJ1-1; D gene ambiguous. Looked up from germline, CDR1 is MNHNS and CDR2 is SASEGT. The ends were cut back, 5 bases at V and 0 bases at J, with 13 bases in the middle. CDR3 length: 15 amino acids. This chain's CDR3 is CASSRPVGMNTEAFF. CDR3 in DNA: TGTGCCAGCAGTCGACCGGTCGGAATGAACACTGAAGCTTTCTTT.

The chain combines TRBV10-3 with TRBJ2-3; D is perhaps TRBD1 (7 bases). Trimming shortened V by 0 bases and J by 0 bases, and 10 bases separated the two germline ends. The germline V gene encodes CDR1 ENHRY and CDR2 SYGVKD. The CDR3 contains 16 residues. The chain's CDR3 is CAISESQGGSTDTQYF. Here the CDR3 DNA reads TGTGCCATCAGTGAGTCGCAGGGGGGTAGCACAGATACGCAGTATTTT.

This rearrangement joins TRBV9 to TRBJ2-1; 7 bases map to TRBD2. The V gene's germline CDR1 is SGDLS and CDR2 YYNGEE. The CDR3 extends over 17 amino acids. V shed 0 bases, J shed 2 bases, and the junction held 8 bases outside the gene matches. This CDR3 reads CASSVDPGGSAYNEQFF. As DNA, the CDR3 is TGTGCCAGCAGCGTAGATCCCGGCGGGAGCGCCTACAATGAGCAGTTCTTC.

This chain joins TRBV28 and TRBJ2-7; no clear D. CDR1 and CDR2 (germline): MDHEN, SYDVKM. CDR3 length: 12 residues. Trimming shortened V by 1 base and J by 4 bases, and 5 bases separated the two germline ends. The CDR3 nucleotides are TGTGCCAGCAGTTTATCCAGATACGAGCAGTACTTC. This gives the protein CASSLSRYEQYF.

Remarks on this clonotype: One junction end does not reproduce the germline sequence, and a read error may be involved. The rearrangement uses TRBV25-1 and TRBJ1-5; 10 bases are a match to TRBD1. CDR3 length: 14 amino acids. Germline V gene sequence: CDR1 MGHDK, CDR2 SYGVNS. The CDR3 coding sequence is TGTGCTAGCAGCACGGACAGGGGGGATCAGCCCCAGCATTTT. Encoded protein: CASSTDRGDQPQHF.

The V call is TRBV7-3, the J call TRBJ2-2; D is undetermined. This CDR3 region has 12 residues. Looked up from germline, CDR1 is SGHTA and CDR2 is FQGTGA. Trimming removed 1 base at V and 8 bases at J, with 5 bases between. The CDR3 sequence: CASSLIPGELFF. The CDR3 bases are TGTGCCAGCAGCTTAATTCCTGGGGAGCTGTTTTTT.

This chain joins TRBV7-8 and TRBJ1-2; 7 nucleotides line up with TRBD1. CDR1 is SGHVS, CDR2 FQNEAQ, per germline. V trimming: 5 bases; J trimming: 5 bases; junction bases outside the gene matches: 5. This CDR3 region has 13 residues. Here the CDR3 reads CASSNDREYGYTF. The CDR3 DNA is TGTGCCAGCAGCAACGACAGGGAGTATGGCTACACCTTC.

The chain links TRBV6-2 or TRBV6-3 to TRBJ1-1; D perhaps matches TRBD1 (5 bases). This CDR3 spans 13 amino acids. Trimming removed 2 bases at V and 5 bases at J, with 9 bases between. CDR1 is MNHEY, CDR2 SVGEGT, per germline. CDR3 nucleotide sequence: TGTGCCAGCAGTTACGTTTGGGGGACTGAAGCTTTCTTT. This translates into CASSYVWGTEAFF.

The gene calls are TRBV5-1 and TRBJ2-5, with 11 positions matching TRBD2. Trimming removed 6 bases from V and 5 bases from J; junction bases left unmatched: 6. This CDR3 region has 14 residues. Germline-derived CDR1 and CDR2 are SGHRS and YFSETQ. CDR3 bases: TGCGCCAGCACACTAGCGGGAGTAGGGGAGACCCAGTACTTC. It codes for CASTLAGVGETQYF.

CDR3 protein: CASSYGAAGTQETQYF. The CDR3 DNA reads TGTGCCAGCAGTTACGGGGCGGCAGGGACCCAAGAGACCCAGTACTTC. J is TRBJ2-5 and V is TRBV6-5; D may be TRBD1 or TRBD2 (5 bases each). V lost 2 bases and J 1 base, leaving 14 bases between the germline ends. CDR1 MNHEY and CDR2 SVGAGI come from the germline V gene. This CDR3 comprises 16 residues.

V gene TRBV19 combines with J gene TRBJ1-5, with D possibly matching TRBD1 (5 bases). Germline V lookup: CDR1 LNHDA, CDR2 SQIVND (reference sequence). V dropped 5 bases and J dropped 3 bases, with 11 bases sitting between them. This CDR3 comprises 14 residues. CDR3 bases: TGTGCCAGTAGTGTGACAGCAAACAATCAGCCCCAGCATTTT. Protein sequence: CASSVTANNQPQHF.

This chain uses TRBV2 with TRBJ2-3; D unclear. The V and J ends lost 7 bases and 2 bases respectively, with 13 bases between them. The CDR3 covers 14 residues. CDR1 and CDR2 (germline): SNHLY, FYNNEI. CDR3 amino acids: CASKWGSDTDTQYF. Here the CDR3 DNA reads TGTGCCAGCAAGTGGGGATCGGACACAGATACGCAGTATTTT. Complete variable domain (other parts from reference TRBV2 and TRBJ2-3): EPEVTQTPSHQVTQMGQEVILRCVPISNHLYFYWYRQILGQKVEFLVSFYNNEISEKSEIFDDQFSVERPDGSNFTLKIRSTKLEDSAMYFCASKWGSDTDTQYFGPGTRLTVL.

The CDR3: CSARDPDGMDNEQFF. CDR3 nucleotides: TGCAGTGCTAGAGATCCTGACGGGATGGACAATGAGCAGTTCTTC. This sequence joins TRBV20-1 and TRBJ2-1, with D perhaps TRBD2 (5 bases). This CDR3 has 15 amino acids. The germline gives CDR1 DFQATT, CDR2 SNEGSKA (reference sequence). V shed 0 bases and J shed 5 bases, with 14 bases lying between them.

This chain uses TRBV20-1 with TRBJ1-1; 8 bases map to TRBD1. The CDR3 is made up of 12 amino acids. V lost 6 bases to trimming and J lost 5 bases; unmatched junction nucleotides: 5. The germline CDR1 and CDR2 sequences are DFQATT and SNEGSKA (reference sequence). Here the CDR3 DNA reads TGCAGTGCCAGGACAGGGCAAACTGAAGCTTTCTTT. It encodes CSARTGQTEAFF.

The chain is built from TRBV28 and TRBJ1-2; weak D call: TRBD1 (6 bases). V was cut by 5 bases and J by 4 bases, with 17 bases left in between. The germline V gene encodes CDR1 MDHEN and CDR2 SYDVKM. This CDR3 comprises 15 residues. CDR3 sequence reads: CASSPLLGQFYGYTF. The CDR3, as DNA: TGTGCCAGCAGTCCCCTACTCGGACAGTTCTATGGCTACACCTTC.

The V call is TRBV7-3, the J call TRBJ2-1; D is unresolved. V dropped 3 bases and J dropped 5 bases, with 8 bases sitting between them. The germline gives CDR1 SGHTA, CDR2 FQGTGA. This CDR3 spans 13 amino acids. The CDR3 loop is CASSFGWNNEQFF. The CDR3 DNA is TGTGCCAGCAGCTTTGGGTGGAACAATGAGCAGTTCTTC.

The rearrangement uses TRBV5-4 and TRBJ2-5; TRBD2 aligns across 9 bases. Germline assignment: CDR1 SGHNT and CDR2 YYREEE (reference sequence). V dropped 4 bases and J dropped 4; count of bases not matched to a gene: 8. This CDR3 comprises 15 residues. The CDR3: CASSTLAGEGETQYF. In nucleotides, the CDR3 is TGTGCCAGCAGCACCTTAGCGGGAGAGGGAGAGACCCAGTACTTC.

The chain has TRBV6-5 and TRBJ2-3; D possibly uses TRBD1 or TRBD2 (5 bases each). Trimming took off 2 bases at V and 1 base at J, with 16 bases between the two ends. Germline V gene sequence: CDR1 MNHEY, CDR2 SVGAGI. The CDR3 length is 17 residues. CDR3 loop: CASSYLRGTRGTDTQYF. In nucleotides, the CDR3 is TGTGCCAGCAGTTACCTGAGGGGCACTCGTGGCACAGATACGCAGTATTTT.